The sample holds one count of the clone carrying this T cell receptor beta chain. The sample is drawn from a study of cytomegalovirus exposure and HLA in healthy donors. Study context: Out of about 170 million T cells, an earlier analysis found some 120 million unique TCR beta sequences in total.

PCR involved 60 Vbeta and 13 Jbeta primers. Libraries were prepared by immunoSEQ multiplex PCR; TCRdb keeps only in-frame clonotypes and omits some of them. This sample yields around 120,000 clones, of which roughly two thirds are seen a single time; 1.6% belongs to the top ten. The CDR3 totals 13 residues. V was cut by 10 bases and J by 1 base, with 13 bases left in between. Germline V lookup: CDR1 SGHTA, CDR2 FQGNSA. The specimen was PBMCs. The receptor was derived from a man aged 25-45 years in good health and CMV-seropositive. V gene TRBV7-2 combines with J gene TRBJ1-1, with a weak D call TRBD1 (6 bases). CDR3: CATGGGWNTEAFF. CDR3 nucleotide sequence: TGTGCCACCGGGGGGGGCTGGAACACTGAAGCTTTCTTT.